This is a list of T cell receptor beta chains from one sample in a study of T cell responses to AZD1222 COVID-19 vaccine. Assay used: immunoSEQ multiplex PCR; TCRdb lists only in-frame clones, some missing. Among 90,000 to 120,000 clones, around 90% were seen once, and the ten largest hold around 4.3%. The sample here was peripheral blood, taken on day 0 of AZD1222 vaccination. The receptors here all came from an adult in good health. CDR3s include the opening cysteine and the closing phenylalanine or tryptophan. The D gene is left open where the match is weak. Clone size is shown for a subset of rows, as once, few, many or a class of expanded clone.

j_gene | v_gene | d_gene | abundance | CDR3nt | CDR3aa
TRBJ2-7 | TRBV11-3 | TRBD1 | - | TGTGCCAGCAGCCCGGGACAGGGGTCTTCCTACGAGCAGTACTTC | CASSPGQGSSYEQYF
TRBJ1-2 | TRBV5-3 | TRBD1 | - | TGTGCCAGGGGGACCGGGACAGGGCATTACTATGGCTACACCTTC | CARGTGTGHYYGYTF
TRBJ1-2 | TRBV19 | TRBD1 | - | TGTGCCAGTAGCCGACAGGGTAATGGCTACACCTTC | CASSRQGNGYTF
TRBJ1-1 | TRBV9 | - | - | TGTGCCAGCAGCGTAATAGGGGGGCCGCGGACTGAAGCTTTCTTT | CASSVIGGPRTEAFF
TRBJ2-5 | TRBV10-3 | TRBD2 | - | TGTGCCATCAGTGAGCCAGCTCGGGGAGGGGAGACCCAGTACTTC | CAISEPARGGETQYF
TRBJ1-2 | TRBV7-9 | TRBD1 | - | TGTGCCAGCAGCACACAGGGGGGGATGCCTGGCTACACCTTC | CASSTQGGMPGYTF
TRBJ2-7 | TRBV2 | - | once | TGTGCCAGCAGTGAAGGAGGGGGACCTCAGGGCGAGCAGTACTTC | CASSEGGGPQGEQYF
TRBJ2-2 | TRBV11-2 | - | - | TGTGCCAGCAGCCCAAGTTATGGCTTGAACACCGGGGAGCTGTTTTTT | CASSPSYGLNTGELFF
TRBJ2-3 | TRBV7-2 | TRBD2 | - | TGTGCCAGCAGCTTCGGGGGGGACGCAGATACGCAGTATTTT | CASSFGGDADTQYF
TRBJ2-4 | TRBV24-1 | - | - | TGTGCCACCAGTGACGACAGAGGAAACATTCAGTACTTC | CATSDDRGNIQYF
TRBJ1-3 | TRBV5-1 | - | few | TGCGCCAGCAGCTTGGCCGCGGTTGCGAGCTCTGGAAACACCATATATTTT | CASSLAAVASSGNTIYF
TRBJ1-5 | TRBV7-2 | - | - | TGTGCCAGCAGCTCGGGGTTTCCGGGTCAGCCCCAGCATTTT | CASSSGFPGQPQHF
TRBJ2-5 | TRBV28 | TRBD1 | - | TGTGCCAGCTCCGCCGGGACAGGGTCACAGACCCAGTACTTC | CASSAGTGSQTQYF
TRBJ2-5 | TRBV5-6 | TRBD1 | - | TGTGCCAGCAGCTCGTTCACTCAGGGACAGGGTCTGTGGGAGACCCAGTACTTC | CASSSFTQGQGLWETQYF
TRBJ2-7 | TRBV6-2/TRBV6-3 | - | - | TGTGCCAGCAGTTACACGGGCATAACAATCGACTACGAGCAGTACTTC | CASSYTGITIDYEQYF
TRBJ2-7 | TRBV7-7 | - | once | TGTGCCAGCAGCTTAAGGGAGGACTACGAGCAGTACTTC | CASSLREDYEQYF
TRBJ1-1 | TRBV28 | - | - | TGTGCCAGCAGCCCACTCAGGGGTGGGGGCACTGAAGCTTTCTTT | CASSPLRGGGTEAFF
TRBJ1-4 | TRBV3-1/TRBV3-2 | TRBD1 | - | TGTGCCAGCAGCCCGTTGGACAGGGTTACTGAAAAACTGTTTTTT | CASSPLDRVTEKLFF
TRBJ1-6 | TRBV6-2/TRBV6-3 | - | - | TGTGCCAGCAGTTACGTCGGAGAAAGGTCACCCCTCCACTTT | CASSYVGERSPLHF
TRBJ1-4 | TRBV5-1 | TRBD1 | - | TGCGCCAGCAGCTTATCTACCGGGACAGGGAAAGAAAAACTGTTTTTT | CASSLSTGTGKEKLFF
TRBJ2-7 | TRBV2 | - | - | TGTGCCACCCTTATTGGGGTCGAGCAGTACTTC | CATLIGVEQYF
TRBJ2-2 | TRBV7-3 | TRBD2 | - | TGTGCCAGCAGCGTAACTAGCGGGAGGGGGACCGGGGAGCTGTTTTTT | CASSVTSGRGTGELFF
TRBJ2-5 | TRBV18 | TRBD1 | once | TGTGCCAGCTCACCTGACAGGGAAAAGACCCAGTACTTC | CASSPDREKTQYF
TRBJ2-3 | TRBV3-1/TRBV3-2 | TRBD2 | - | TGTGCCAGCAGCCAAGATACAGCGGGGGGGCCAGATACGCAGTATTTT | CASSQDTAGGPDTQYF
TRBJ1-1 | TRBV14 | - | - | TGTGCCAGCAGCCAGCAAGGGAACACTGAAGCTTTCTTT | CASSQQGNTEAFF
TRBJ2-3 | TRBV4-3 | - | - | TGCGCCAGCAGCCCAAGCGGAGATACGCAGTATTTT | CASSPSGDTQYF
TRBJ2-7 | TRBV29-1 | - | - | TGCAGCGTTGCAGGTGGGTTGGGCGGGGCCTACGAGCAGTACTTC | CSVAGGLGGAYEQYF
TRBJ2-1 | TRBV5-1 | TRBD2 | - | TGCGCCAGCAGCACGGGACTAGCGGATTACAATGAGCAGTTCTTC | CASSTGLADYNEQFF
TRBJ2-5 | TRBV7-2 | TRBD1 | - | TGTGCCAGCAGCTTGGACAGGGCAGAAGAGACCCAGTACTTC | CASSLDRAEETQYF
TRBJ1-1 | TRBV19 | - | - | TGTGCCAGTAGTATAGCTGTTAACACTGAAGCTTTCTTT | CASSIAVNTEAFF
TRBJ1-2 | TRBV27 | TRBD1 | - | TGTGCCAGCAGTCAGGACAGGAACTATGGCTACACCTTC | CASSQDRNYGYTF
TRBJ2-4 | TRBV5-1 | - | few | TGCGCCAGCAGGTCTGATCTAGCCAAAAACATTCAGTACTTC | CASRSDLAKNIQYF
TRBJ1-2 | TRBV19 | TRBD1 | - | TGTGCCAGTAGTGACAGGGGGCAGTACTATGGCTACACCTTC | CASSDRGQYYGYTF
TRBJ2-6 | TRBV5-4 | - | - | TGTGCCAGCAGTGGTGGGGCCAACGTCCTGACTTTC | CASSGGANVLTF
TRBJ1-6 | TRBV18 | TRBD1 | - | TGTGCCAGCTCGCTGGACAGGCTAAATTCACCCCTCCACTTT | CASSLDRLNSPLHF
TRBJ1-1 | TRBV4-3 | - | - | TGCGCCAGCAGCCAAGAACGCCCGAGCACTGAAGCTTTCTTT | CASSQERPSTEAFF
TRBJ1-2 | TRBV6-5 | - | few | TGTGCCAGCAGTCCAGACAGCCCGTATGGCTACACCTTC | CASSPDSPYGYTF
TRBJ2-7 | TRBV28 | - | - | TGTGCCAGCAGTTTAATGGGTCTCCAAGGTCACGAGCAGTACTTC | CASSLMGLQGHEQYF
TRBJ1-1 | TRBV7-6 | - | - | TGTGCCAGCAGCGCCCGACAGGAAGGTGTAGCTTTCTTT | CASSARQEGVAFF
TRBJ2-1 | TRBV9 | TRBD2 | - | TGTGCCAGCAGCGTAGGTGCTAGCGGTAACAATGAGCAGTTCTTC | CASSVGASGNNEQFF
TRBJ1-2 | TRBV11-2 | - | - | TGTGCCAGCAGCCCTGCTCATATAACAGCTAACTATGGCTACACCTTC | CASSPAHITANYGYTF
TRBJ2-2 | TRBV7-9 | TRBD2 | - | TGTGCCAGCAGCTTCGCTAGCGGGAGATTTGCCGGGGAGCTGTTTTTT | CASSFASGRFAGELFF
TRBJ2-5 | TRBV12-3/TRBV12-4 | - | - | TGTGCCAGCAGTTTAGTTTCAGAAGAGACCCAGTACTTC | CASSLVSEETQYF
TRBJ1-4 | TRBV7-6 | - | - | TGTGCCAGCAGCTTATATTCGGGGTTCGGTGAAAAACTGTTTTTT | CASSLYSGFGEKLFF
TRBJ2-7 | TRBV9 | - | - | TGTGCCAGCAGCGTAGCCGGGCGGTCAGGGGTCGAGCAGTACTTC | CASSVAGRSGVEQYF
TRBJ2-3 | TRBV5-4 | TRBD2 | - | TGTGCCAGCAGGTCAGGAGCGGGGAGCCTCACAGATACGCAGTATTTT | CASRSGAGSLTDTQYF
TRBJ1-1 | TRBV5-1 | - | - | TGCGCCAGCAGCTTGAACGGGGGCACTGAAGCTTTCTTT | CASSLNGGTEAFF
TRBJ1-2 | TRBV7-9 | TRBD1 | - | TGTGCCAGCAGCTTAGGAGACAGGGGGCGTAACTATGGCTACACCTTC | CASSLGDRGRNYGYTF
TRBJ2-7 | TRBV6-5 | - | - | TGTGCCAGCAGTTGGGGCCAGGGTTCCTACGAGCAGTACTTC | CASSWGQGSYEQYF
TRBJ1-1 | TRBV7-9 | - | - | TGTGCCAGCAGCCTCCATCAGACAGACACTGAAGCTTTCTTT | CASSLHQTDTEAFF
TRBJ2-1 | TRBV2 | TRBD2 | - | TGTGCCAGCAGATACCTAGCGGGAGGGCCGGATGAGCAGTTCTTC | CASRYLAGGPDEQFF
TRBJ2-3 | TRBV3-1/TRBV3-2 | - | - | TGTGCCAGCAGCCAATGGCGGAATCCTAGCACAGATACGCAGTATTTT | CASSQWRNPSTDTQYF
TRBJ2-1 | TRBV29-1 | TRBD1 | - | TGCAGCGTTGCTGGACAGGGCAATGAGCAGTTCTTC | CSVAGQGNEQFF
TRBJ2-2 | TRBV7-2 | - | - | TGTGCCAGCAGCTTATTTGGGTCAGGGACCGGGGAGCTGTTTTTT | CASSLFGSGTGELFF